These 28 T cell receptor beta chains originate from one sample sequenced in a study of T cells in Graves' hyperthyroidism and ophthalmopathy. RNA transcripts were the template for amplifying TCR beta CDR3 regions. First-round RT-PCR with HTBI primers amplified the TCR CDR3 region. TCRdb reanalysed the multiplex PCR reads using MiXCR and keeps one entry per CDR3 protein. The table lists about 270,000 distinct CDR3 sequences, around 25% of them singletons. Source material: blood. These receptor sequences come from a woman aged 40 to 50 with Graves' ophthalmopathy.

This rearrangement joins TRBV28 to TRBJ1-1; D not certain. The CDR3 totals 16 residues. Deletions cut 1 base from V and 5 bases from J, with 17 bases between. Germline V gives CDR1 MDHEN, CDR2 SYDVKM. CDR3 bases: TGTGCCAGCAGTTTATTGGTGGCAGGCACTCGGACTGAAGCTTTCTTT. This translates into CASSLLVAGTRTEAFF.

The chain joins TRBV13 to TRBJ2-5; 9 bases map to TRBD2. The length of the CDR3 is 17 residues. Germline V lookup: CDR1 PRHDT, CDR2 FYEKMQ (reference sequence). The V segment lost 0 bases and the J segment 0 bases; nucleotides outside the gene matches: 5. The CDR3 loop reads CASSLGEASGDQETQYF. The CDR3 DNA is TGTGCCAGCAGCTTAGGCGAAGCTAGCGGGGACCAAGAGACCCAGTACTTC.

This clonotype was seen repeatedly, ten times or more. The gene calls are TRBV20-1 and TRBJ1-1, with D maybe TRBD1 (6 bases). Germline CDR1 is DFQATT and CDR2 is SNEGSKA (reference sequence). This CDR3 is built from 12 residues. For the CDR3, the DNA is TGCACCGGGGTACAGGGGAACACTGAAGCTTTCTTT. Protein: CTGVQGNTEAFF.

In nucleotides, the CDR3 is TGTGCCAGCATTCTGGGGTGGAACACTGAAGCTTTCTTT. It specifies CASILGWNTEAFF. The chain recombines TRBV6-1 with TRBJ1-1; D is ambiguous. CDR3 length equals 13 residues. Trimming stripped 7 bases from V and 1 base from J, with 10 bases between. Germline CDR1 reads MNHNS; CDR2 reads SASEGT.

The chain recombines TRBV12-3 or TRBV12-4 with TRBJ1-1, with D unclear. The CDR3 is 14 residues long. The V gene lost 2 bases and the J gene lost 2 bases, with 9 bases spanning the gap. As DNA, the CDR3 is TGTGCCAGCAGTTTACCTCCGGCAAACACTGAAGCTTTCTTT. This encodes CASSLPPANTEAFF.

Ten or more counts support this clonotype. This chain connects TRBV7-9 to TRBJ2-2; no firm D call. With 4 bases removed from V and 8 bases from J, the gap between germline ends came to 17 bases. Per the germline V gene, CDR1 is SEHNR and CDR2 is FQNEAQ (reference sequence). This CDR3 spans 15 amino acids. CDR3 DNA: TGTGCCAGCAGCTCAGAATCGGACGGAGAGGGGGAGCTGTTTTTT. It yields the protein CASSSESDGEGELFF. Supplemented by reference TRBV7-9 and TRBJ2-2, the full variable domain reads DTGVSQNPRHKITKRGQNVTFRCDPISEHNRLYWYRQTLGQGPEFLTYFQNEAQLEKSRLLSDRFSAERPKGSFSTLEIQRTEQGDSAMYLCASSSESDGEGELFFGEGSRLTVL.

The genes are TRBV6-2 or TRBV6-3 and TRBJ2-7, with 8 bases fitting TRBD1. The CDR3 covers 18 residues. Per germline, CDR1 MNHEY and CDR2 SVGEGT. The ends lost 4 bases at V and 0 bases at J; junction bases unmatched: 14. The CDR3 DNA sequence: TGTGCCAGCAGTTCCGGGACAGGATCAACTCTAAGCTCCTACGAGCAGTACTTC. This codes for CASSSGTGSTLSSYEQYF.

In its sample, this clonotype was seen many times. The chain employs TRBV19 and TRBJ1-2; 7 nucleotides agree with TRBD1. The CDR3 consists of 14 residues. Germline V CDR1 and CDR2: LNHDA, SQIVND (reference sequence). Trimming cost V 7 bases and J 4 bases; bases outside gene matches: 9. CDR3 loop: CASNKLGDSYGYTF. CDR3 nucleotides: TGTGCCAGTAACAAACTGGGGGACAGCTATGGCTACACCTTC.

V gene TRBV6-2 or TRBV6-3 combines with J gene TRBJ2-3; 8 bases are a match to TRBD2. This CDR3 is 17 amino acids long. Looked up from germline, CDR1 is MNHEY and CDR2 is SVGEGT. The V and J ends lost 4 bases and 3 bases, in that order; junction bases with no gene match: 12. Written as DNA, the CDR3 is TGTGCCAGCAGTTCCCCTACTCGGGGGGGCCTGACAGATACGCAGTATTTT. Translated, it gives CASSSPTRGGLTDTQYF.

This clonotype has ten or more counts. The J gene is TRBJ2-7, the V gene TRBV6-5; 8 bases fit TRBD1. Germline trimming cut 4 bases from V and 2 bases from J; bases unmatched to any gene: 7. The CDR3 length is 15 residues. Per the germline V gene, CDR1 is MNHEY and CDR2 is SVGAGI. CDR3 protein: CASSFATGETYEQYF. The DNA for the CDR3 is TGTGCCAGCAGTTTTGCGACAGGGGAAACCTACGAGCAGTACTTC.

This clonotype came up many times. This chain connects TRBV7-6 to TRBJ2-2, with D unclear. CDR3 length: 15 residues. Trimming pared 5 bases from V and 1 base from J, leaving 11 bases between. The V gene's germline CDR1 is SGHVS and CDR2 FNYEAQ. CDR3 DNA sequence: TGTGCCAGCAGCCACAAGACTCGGAACACCGGGGAGCTGTTTTTT. Encoded protein: CASSHKTRNTGELFF.

This clonotype appeared many times. V and J are TRBV6-5 and TRBJ2-7; no clear D. The CDR3 is made up of 14 amino acids. Germline assignment: CDR1 MNHEY and CDR2 SVGAGI. V dropped 4 bases and J dropped 2 bases, with 12 bases sitting between them. The CDR3, as DNA: TGTGCCAGCAGTTCGGACGTATTGACCTACGAGCAGTACTTC. As protein: CASSSDVLTYEQYF.

This clonotype has ten or more counts. The chain is built from TRBV9 and TRBJ2-2; D not certain. The CDR3 spans 15 residues. V shed 0 bases and J shed 0 bases, with 6 bases lying between them. Germline V gene sequence: CDR1 SGDLS, CDR2 YYNGEE. DNA of the CDR3: TGTGCCAGCAGCGTAGACCAGCCGAACACCGGGGAGCTGTTTTTT. Residues: CASSVDQPNTGELFF.

This clonotype was seen repeatedly, ten times or more. The chain combines TRBV10-3 with TRBJ2-7, with a weak D call TRBD2 (5 bases). The V end was cut by 0 bases, the J end by 0 bases, with 9 bases between. The germline V gene encodes CDR1 ENHRY and CDR2 SYGVKD. CDR3 length equals 15 residues. CDR3 DNA sequence: TGTGCCATCAGTGAGTCTGGAGGCCGCTCCTACGAGCAGTACTTC. Amino acid sequence: CAISESGGRSYEQYF.

This clonotype has a count of ten or more. This chain connects TRBV5-1 to TRBJ2-7; 7 bases are a match to TRBD1. The CDR3 sequence is 14 residues long. CDR1 and CDR2 from the germline V gene are SGHRS and YFSETQ. The J segment lost 2 bases and the V segment lost 7 bases, leaving 9 bases of the junction unmatched. CDR3 nucleotides: TGCGCCAGCGGGCAGCAGACAGGGACCTACGAGCAGTACTTC. It translates to CASGQQTGTYEQYF.

Ten or more counts support this clonotype. The V call is TRBV6-1, the J call TRBJ1-2, with D maybe TRBD1 (6 bases). CDR1 is MNHNS, CDR2 SASEGT, per germline. This CDR3 spans 14 amino acids. V gave up 6 bases and J gave up 5 bases, with 16 bases separating them. The CDR3 DNA reads TGTGCCAGCAGGGACAGTTTGGACCCATATGGCTACACCTTC. Translating gives CASRDSLDPYGYTF.

This clonotype has a count of ten or more. A much larger clone lies a single base off, so this may be a read error. The V gene is TRBV27, the J gene TRBJ1-2; D is possibly TRBD1 (6 bases). Germline V gene sequence: CDR1 MNHEY, CDR2 SMNVEV (reference sequence). Trimming removed 6 bases at V and 6 bases at J, with 14 bases between. This CDR3 spans 13 amino acids. In DNA, the CDR3 is TGTGCCAGCAGAGCACGGGGGGCTCATGGCTACACCTTC. It specifies CASRARGAHGYTF.

This clonotype was counted many times. Here the CDR3 reads CASSLVVGQETQYF. CDR3 DNA sequence: TGTGCCAGCAGCTTAGTAGTGGGACAAGAGACCCAGTACTTC. The chain has TRBV7-2 and TRBJ2-5, with D unclear. Trimming took off 1 base at V and 2 bases at J, with 8 bases between the two ends. Germline CDR1 is SGHTA and CDR2 is FQGNSA. This CDR3 is 14 amino acids long.

This clonotype was counted ten times or more. The rearrangement joins TRBV6-5 to TRBJ1-1; no definite D call. CDR1 and CDR2 (germline): MNHEY, SVGAGI. With 7 bases removed from V and 4 bases from J, the gap between germline ends came to 13 bases. CDR3 size: 13 residues. In DNA, the CDR3 is TGTGCCAGCATCTCAACCCGCAGCACTGAAGCTTTCTTT. This encodes CASISTRSTEAFF.

This chain connects TRBV5-1 to TRBJ2-6; D unresolved. Germline assignment: CDR1 SGHRS and CDR2 YFSETQ. CDR3 length: 13 amino acids. The V end lost 4 bases, the J end lost 3 bases, and 5 bases lay between the germline ends. CDR3: CASSIHGANVLTF. CDR3 sequence (DNA): TGCGCCAGCAGCATACATGGGGCCAACGTCCTGACTTTC.

This clonotype was seen many times. The genes are TRBV2 and TRBJ2-7; D is undetermined. Trimming took off 5 bases at V and 6 bases at J, with 8 bases between the two ends. The CDR3 is 11 amino acids. Germline V gene sequence: CDR1 SNHLY, CDR2 FYNNEI. CDR3 sequence reads: CASSSLGEQYF. DNA for the CDR3: TGTGCCAGCAGTTCTTTAGGCGAGCAGTACTTC.

At least ten counts were recorded for this clonotype. A much larger clone is a single base away; this may be a read error. The V call is TRBV28, the J call TRBJ2-7; TRBD2 might be the D (6 bases). Germline CDR1 and CDR2: MDHEN and SYDVKM. This CDR3 has 13 amino acids. This CDR3 reads CVSNSLGREEQYF. Written as DNA, the CDR3 is TGTGTCAGCAATAGTTTGGGACGGGAGGAGCAGTACTTC.

This clonotype was counted ten times or more. V is TRBV11-1 and J is TRBJ2-7; 8 bases are a match to TRBD2. The V and J ends lost 5 bases and 4 bases, in that order; junction bases with no gene match: 7. The length of the CDR3 is 14 residues. The germline gives CDR1 SGHAT, CDR2 FQDESV (reference sequence). In DNA, the CDR3 is TGTGCCAGCAGCACCGGACTAGCTCAATACGAGCAGTACTTC. Encoded protein: CASSTGLAQYEQYF.

J is TRBJ1-2 and V is TRBV6-2 or TRBV6-3, with D hard to call. The CDR3 is made up of 14 amino acids. Germline V gene lookup returns CDR1 MNHEY and CDR2 SVGEGT. Trimming stripped 7 bases from V and 0 bases from J, with 12 bases between. The CDR3 reads CASKWARTNYGYTF. CDR3 bases: TGTGCCAGCAAGTGGGCAAGGACTAACTATGGCTACACCTTC.

V gene TRBV2 combines with J gene TRBJ2-2; 7 bases align to TRBD2. Germline CDR1 SNHLY, CDR2 FYNNEI. This CDR3 is built from 16 residues. J gave up 1 base and V 9 bases, and 11 bases lay outside the gene matches. CDR3 amino acids: CASRVGGSGNTGELFF. For the CDR3, the DNA is TGTGCCAGTAGGGTGGGCGGGAGTGGGAACACCGGGGAGCTGTTTTTT.

This clonotype came up many times. The chain is built from TRBV6-1 and TRBJ2-7; 15 bases fit TRBD2. The CDR3 extends over 19 amino acids. Germline values: CDR1 MNHNS, CDR2 SASEGT. Unmatched junction bases numbered 6, after V lost 0 bases and J lost 0 bases. The CDR3 loop is CASSEARGLAGGTSYEQYF. CDR3 bases: TGTGCCAGCAGTGAAGCAAGGGGACTAGCGGGAGGAACCTCCTACGAGCAGTACTTC.

This clonotype was counted many times. This rearrangement joins TRBV11-3 to TRBJ1-1; 12 nucleotides match TRBD1. With V trimmed by 5 bases and J by 5 bases, 3 bases remained unmatched. This CDR3 spans 14 amino acids. Germline V gene sequence: CDR1 SGHNT, CDR2 YENEEA. For the CDR3, the DNA is TGTGCCAGCAGCATGGGACAGGGGGCAACTGAAGCTTTCTTT. This gives the protein CASSMGQGATEAFF.

This clonotype has at least ten counts. The chain employs TRBV7-8 and TRBJ2-7; no clear D gene. CDR1 SGHVS and CDR2 FQNEAQ come from the germline V gene. Trimming removed 0 bases from V and 6 bases from J, with 9 bases in between. This CDR3 region has 13 residues. For the CDR3, the DNA is TGTGCCAGCAGCTTAGCGGGGATGGGCGAGCAGTACTTC. Protein sequence: CASSLAGMGEQYF.